This T cell receptor beta chain was identified in a study of CD8 T cells in Susac syndrome (dated by TCRdb to about 2019). Background on the whole study: The study used repertoire sequencing to test whether antigen drove CD8+ T cell activation and differentiation in Susac syndrome. CD8+ T cell repertoire clonality was compared between about a dozen healthy donors, approximately 14 Susac syndrome patients and 15 multiple sclerosis patients. Overall study outcomes, separate from this receptor: The TCR sequencing and HLA analysis was acknowledged to have included a relatively small number of individuals.

Trimming costs V 1 base and J 0 bases, and their ends lie 7 bases apart. The CDR1 and CDR2 encoded by the germline V gene (reference sequence) are SEHNR and FQNEAQ. Spanning cysteine to phenylalanine, the CDR3 consists of 14 amino acids. The kept DNA is CDR3 alone, 42 bases in frame from the first base. Remarks on this clonotype: Its binding antigen is unknown. No quality values exist for individual bases; no much larger clone is one base distant.

Peripheral blood CD8+ and CD4+ T cells from healthy donors, Susac syndrome patients and multiple sclerosis patients were profiled by high-throughput TCR beta sequencing. Healthy donors were included as age- and sex-matched controls. CD8+ TEMRA cells were enriched by FACS, while bulk CD8+ and CD4+ T cells were purified by magnetic negative isolation. Blood was collected in EDTA tubes and processed within 24 hours, with PBMCs isolated through density gradient centrifugation. PBMCs intended for TCR sequencing were frozen in liquid nitrogen and were later thawed in a 37 degrees C water bath. Purity of sorted or isolated CD4+, CD8+ and CD8+ TEMRA cells was at least 90%. RNA was extracted with the RNeasy kit and roughly 0.45 to 1 ug was reverse transcribed using random hexamers. The immunoSEQ multiplex PCR assay, which covers 54 Vbeta and 13 Jbeta segments, was used to amplify TCR beta CDR3 regions. Bias from PCR amplification was corrected by using a synthetic template baseline for primer optimization and for computational correction. As for the original processing: Reads were assigned to V, D and J genes according to IMGT and analyzed in immunoSEQ Analyzer, with only productive sequences retained. Clonality was computed as one minus Shannon entropy normalized by log2 of the number of productive unique sequences. For each patient and control, public and private clones were evaluated among the 100 most prevalent clones. Clones were defined as Susac-specific if absent from the healthy and MS cohorts, from approximately 1,100 published viral clones and from other ImmuneACCESS disease sequences. Clones were called with MiXCR by TCRdb after fastp trimmed the public reads at Q25, and only in-frame beta chains were retained. CDR3 protein duplicates are merged, each entry listing the most common genes and DNA. For this entry, the V and J calls and clone size follow TCRdb and not the study's own pipeline. The sample profile shows 70,000 or so distinct CDR3 sequences; approximately 95% of them were found once. The ten largest clones take up 0.24% of the sample.

The sample comprised CD8+ T cells from PBMCs. This receptor chain uses TRBV7-9 and TRBJ2-7; the D gene remains uncertain. The TCR originated in a human donor in good health. DNA sequence: TGTGCCAGCAGCTTAGTGGACGCCTCCTACGAGCAGTACTTC. This yields the protein CASSLVDASYEQYF.